These 19 T cell receptor beta chains were all obtained from the same sample, sequenced in a study of cytomegalovirus exposure and HLA in healthy donors. Assay: immunoSEQ multiplex PCR; the TCRdb copy retains only in-frame clones and omits some. The sample records about 130,000 clones, 75% to 90% being singletons. Sequences were obtained from PBMCs. The receptors come from a woman aged 25 to 39 in good health and CMV-seropositive.

The chain employs TRBV12-5 and TRBJ2-7, with 13 bases that match TRBD2. Germline trimming cut 7 bases from V and 6 bases from J; bases unmatched to any gene: 9. Germline lookup yields CDR1 LGHNT and CDR2 FRNRAP. The CDR3 consists of 15 residues. CDR3 DNA sequence: TGTGCTAGTGTTCCTCACGGACTAGCGGGAGCCGAGCAGTACTTC. This codes for CASVPHGLAGAEQYF.

The chain links TRBV11-2 to TRBJ2-7, with 9 bases identical to TRBD2. Germline V CDR1 and CDR2: SGHAT, FQNNGV. The CDR3 extends over 16 amino acids. J gave up 0 bases and V 1 base, and 4 bases lay outside the gene matches. CDR3 loop: CASSLVGGRASYEQYF. CDR3 DNA: TGTGCCAGCAGCTTAGTTGGCGGGAGGGCCTCCTACGAGCAGTACTTC.

The chain recombines TRBV7-2 with TRBJ2-4; D gene uncertain. Trimming removed 5 bases from V and 0 bases from J, with 11 bases in between. CDR3 size: 15 residues. Germline CDR1 and CDR2: SGHTA and FQGNSA. The CDR3 is CASSLTHLAKNIQYF. DNA of the CDR3: TGTGCCAGCAGCCTGACACATCTAGCCAAAAACATTCAGTACTTC. The full variable domain, completed using reference TRBV7-2 and TRBJ2-4, is GAGVSQSPSNKVTEKGKDVELRCDPISGHTALYWYRQSLGQGLEFLIYFQGNSAPDKSGLPSDRFSAERTGGSVSTLTIQRTQQEDSAVYLCASSLTHLAKNIQYFGAGTRLSVL.

A single count supports this clone. This rearrangement joins TRBV28 to TRBJ1-2; D uncertain. Germline assignment: CDR1 MDHEN and CDR2 SYDVKM. The CDR3 spans 17 residues. The germline V and J ends were trimmed by 5 bases and 0 bases, with 19 bases remaining between them. The CDR3 DNA follows: TGTGCCAGCAGTCTTGGAGGGTGGGGAGCAGCTAACTATGGCTACACCTTC. Amino acids: CASSLGGWGAANYGYTF.

This clone was found a few times. The chain has TRBV4-1 and TRBJ1-2, with 8 bases lining up with TRBD1. CDR1 and CDR2 from the germline V gene are MGHRA and YSYEKL. The CDR3 is 16 residues long. V dropped 3 bases and J dropped 4; count of bases not matched to a gene: 10. The CDR3 sequence: CASSHGRQGQLYGYTF. CDR3 coding DNA: TGCGCCAGCAGCCACGGACGACAGGGGCAACTCTATGGCTACACCTTC.

The CDR3 here is CASSAPDRMKGYTF. The CDR3 nucleotides are TGTGCCAGCAGTGCCCCGGACAGAATGAAGGGCTACACCTTC. V and J are TRBV6-5 and TRBJ1-2, with D possibly being TRBD1 (6 bases). Germline CDR1 reads MNHEY; CDR2 reads SVGAGI. This CDR3 is built from 14 residues. V lost 5 bases and J lost 8, with 18 bases in between.

The rearrangement links TRBV18 to TRBJ1-2; maybe TRBD1 (5 bases). V was shortened by 2 bases and J by 8 bases, with 18 bases between the two germline ends. This CDR3 region has 15 residues. Germline V gives CDR1 KGHSH, CDR2 LQKENI. This CDR3 is CASSPIEQGTRGYTF. DNA of the CDR3: TGTGCCAGCTCACCAATCGAGCAGGGCACGCGAGGCTACACCTTC.

The V call is TRBV7-8, the J call TRBJ2-2; D remains ambiguous. V was cut by 1 base and J by 4 bases, with 10 bases left in between. The germline CDR1 and CDR2 sequences are SGHVS and FQNEAQ. This CDR3 region has 15 residues. CDR3: CASSLEARGTGELFF. Written as DNA, the CDR3 is TGTGCCAGCAGCTTAGAAGCCAGAGGCACCGGGGAGCTGTTTTTT.

The rearrangement joins TRBV15 to TRBJ2-7; 8 bases line up with TRBD2. The junction had 5 bases not matched to a gene; V was cut back by 0 bases and J by 4 bases. The CDR3 consists of 15 residues. Germline CDR1 LNHNV, CDR2 YYDKDF (reference sequence). DNA of the CDR3: TGTGCCACCAGCAGAGACCCGGGGGGGACGTACGAGCAGTACTTC. Protein sequence: CATSRDPGGTYEQYF.

J is TRBJ2-1 and V is TRBV28; a possible D gene is TRBD1 (5 bases). CDR1 and CDR2 (germline): MDHEN, SYDVKM. The CDR3 extends over 14 amino acids. V lost 7 bases and J lost 4, with 14 bases in between. The CDR3 coding sequence is TGTGCCAGCACCACATCAGGGTTTTACAATGAGCAGTTCTTC. It yields the protein CASTTSGFYNEQFF. Full variable domain (rest looked up from reference TRBV28 and TRBJ2-1): DVKVTQSSRYLVKRTGEKVFLECVQDMDHENMFWYRQDPGLGLRLIYFSYDVKMKEKGDIPEGYSVSREKKERFSLILESASTNQTSMYLCASTTSGFYNEQFFGPGTRLTVL.

In its sample, this clone was seen once. The chain employs TRBV5-1 and TRBJ2-3; TRBD2 aligns across 10 bases. The V segment lost 4 bases and the J segment 1 base; nucleotides outside the gene matches: 0. The germline gives CDR1 SGHRS, CDR2 YFSETQ. There are 14 residues in the CDR3. In DNA form, the CDR3 reads TGCGCCAGCAGCGGACTAGCGGGCACAGATACGCAGTATTTT. Protein product: CASSGLAGTDTQYF.

This chain joins TRBV5-1 and TRBJ2-7; maybe TRBD1 (5 bases). Germline V gene sequence: CDR1 SGHRS, CDR2 YFSETQ. The CDR3 totals 16 residues. V was shortened by 2 bases and J by 3 bases, with 18 bases between the two germline ends. CDR3 DNA: TGCGCCAGCAGCTTACCTGACAGTTTTTCCGTCTACGAGCAGTACTTC. This codes for CASSLPDSFSVYEQYF. Full variable domain (remainder filled in from reference TRBV5-1 and TRBJ2-7): KAGVTQTPRYLIKTRGQQVTLSCSPISGHRSVSWYQQTPGQGLQFLFEYFSETQRNKGNFPGRFSGRQFSNSRSEMNVSTLELGDSALYLCASSLPDSFSVYEQYFGPGTRLTVT.

V and J are TRBV18 and TRBJ1-4; maybe TRBD1 (6 bases). Germline CDR1 KGHSH, CDR2 LQKENI. The V and J ends lost 0 bases and 5 bases respectively, with 10 bases between them. The CDR3 extends over 15 amino acids. The CDR3 loop reads CASSPPNTGNEKLFF. The CDR3 DNA sequence: TGTGCCAGCTCACCACCGAACACAGGGAATGAAAAACTGTTTTTT.

V and J are TRBV29-1 and TRBJ2-3, with a tentative D call TRBD2 (5 bases). CDR3 length: 16 amino acids. Germline loops: CDR1 SQVTM, CDR2 ANQGSEA. With 6 bases removed from V and 1 base from J, the gap between germline ends came to 20 bases. CDR3 in amino acids: CSVTSGGGPRTDTQYF. Here the CDR3 DNA reads TGCAGCGTAACCTCCGGAGGAGGACCCCGCACAGATACGCAGTATTTT.

The V gene is TRBV15, the J gene TRBJ2-7, with TRBD1 as a possible D gene (6 bases). Germline V lookup: CDR1 LNHNV, CDR2 YYDKDF (reference sequence). CDR3 size: 13 residues. Trimming took off 0 bases at V and 6 bases at J, with 9 bases between the two ends. Here the CDR3 DNA reads TGTGCCACCAGCAGAGATGTGGGGGCCGAGCAGTACTTC. This gives the protein CATSRDVGAEQYF.

This clone appeared a single time. The rearrangement links TRBV15 to TRBJ1-4, with TRBD1 as a possible D gene (6 bases). The germline V and J ends were trimmed by 0 bases and 7 bases, with 12 bases remaining between them. The germline gives CDR1 LNHNV, CDR2 YYDKDF (reference sequence). The CDR3 contains 15 residues. The CDR3 nucleotides are TGTGCCACCAGCAGAGAGGGGGGGGGCAGTGAAAAACTGTTTTTT. Translated: CATSREGGGSEKLFF. The full variable domain, completed using reference TRBV15 and TRBJ1-4, is DAMVIQNPRYQVTQFGKPVTLSCSQTLNHNVMYWYQQKSSQAPKLLFHYYDKDFNNEADTPDNFQSRRPNTSFCFLDIRSPGLGDTAMYLCATSREGGGSEKLFFGSGTQLSVL.

This clone was counted only a few times. The J gene is TRBJ2-6, the V gene TRBV7-9; D perhaps matches TRBD1 (6 bases). V lost 4 bases and J 0 bases, leaving 13 bases between the germline ends. CDR3 length: 17 amino acids. Germline lookup yields CDR1 SEHNR and CDR2 FQNEAQ (reference sequence). As DNA, the CDR3 is TGTGCCAGCAGCTCCGGTACAGGGCACTCTGGGGCCAACGTCCTGACTTTC. Protein sequence: CASSSGTGHSGANVLTF. The complete variable domain, with remaining parts taken from reference TRBV7-9 and TRBJ2-6, reads DTGVSQNPRHKITKRGQNVTFRCDPISEHNRLYWYRQTLGQGPEFLTYFQNEAQLEKSRLLSDRFSAERPKGSFSTLEIQRTEQGDSAMYLCASSSGTGHSGANVLTFGAGSRLTVL.

This chain uses TRBV15 with TRBJ2-5, with TRBD2 matching over 8 bases. Germline lookup yields CDR1 LNHNV and CDR2 YYDKDF (reference sequence). The J segment lost 0 bases and the V segment lost 7 bases, leaving 10 bases of the junction unmatched. The CDR3 extends over 16 amino acids. The CDR3 is CATKAGVGEYQETQYF. CDR3 nucleotide sequence: TGTGCCACCAAAGCGGGGGTAGGGGAGTACCAAGAGACCCAGTACTTC.

The CDR3 sequence: CASTPSLAGEQYF. The CDR3 DNA reads TGCGCCAGCACCCCGTCACTAGCGGGGGAGCAGTACTTC. V gene TRBV10-2 combines with J gene TRBJ2-7, with 10 bases fitting TRBD2. The J segment lost 7 bases and the V segment lost 7 bases, leaving 7 bases of the junction unmatched. Germline CDR1 is WSHSY and CDR2 is SAAADI. This CDR3 spans 13 amino acids.